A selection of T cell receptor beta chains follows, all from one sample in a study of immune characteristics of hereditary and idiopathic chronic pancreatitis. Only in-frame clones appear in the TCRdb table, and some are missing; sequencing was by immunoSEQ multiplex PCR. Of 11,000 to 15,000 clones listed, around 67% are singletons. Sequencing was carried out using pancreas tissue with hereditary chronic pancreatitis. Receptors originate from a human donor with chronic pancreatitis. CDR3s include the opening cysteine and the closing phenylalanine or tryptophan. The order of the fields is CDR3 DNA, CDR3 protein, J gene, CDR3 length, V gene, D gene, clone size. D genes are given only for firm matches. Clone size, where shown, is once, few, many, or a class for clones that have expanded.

CDR3nt: TGTGCCAGCAGCCCGCCGGGGTTGGGCGAGCAGTACTTC
CDR3aa: CASSPPGLGEQYF
j_gene: TRBJ2-7
len: 13
v_gene: TRBV3-1/TRBV3-2
d_gene: NA
abundance: NA

CDR3nt: TGTGCCAGTAGTGGCCTTCTAGCGGGCCGCAATGAGCAGTTCTTC
CDR3aa: CASSGLLAGRNEQFF
j_gene: TRBJ2-1
len: 15
v_gene: TRBV19
d_gene: TRBD2
abundance: NA

CDR3nt: TGTGCCAGTACCGACCAAGGAGGGGGCGACACTGAAGCTTTCTTT
CDR3aa: CASTDQGGGDTEAFF
j_gene: TRBJ1-1
len: 15
v_gene: TRBV19
d_gene: TRBD1
abundance: NA

CDR3nt: TGTGCCAGCAGGATGGGACAGGGGATTCAATCGGGCTACACCTTC
CDR3aa: CASRMGQGIQSGYTF
j_gene: TRBJ1-2
len: 15
v_gene: TRBV2
d_gene: TRBD1
abundance: NA

CDR3nt: TGCGCCAGCAGCTTGGTAGGGGCCCCAGGGACCCAGTACTTC
CDR3aa: CASSLVGAPGTQYF
j_gene: TRBJ2-5
len: 14
v_gene: TRBV5-1
d_gene: NA
abundance: NA

CDR3nt: TGTGCCAGCAGTTCGACACCTGCCTATAGCAATCAGCCCCAGCATTTT
CDR3aa: CASSSTPAYSNQPQHF
j_gene: TRBJ1-5
len: 16
v_gene: TRBV6-5
d_gene: NA
abundance: NA

CDR3nt: TGCGCCAGCAGCTTGGATCCAGCTAGCACAGATACGCAGTATTTT
CDR3aa: CASSLDPASTDTQYF
j_gene: TRBJ2-3
len: 15
v_gene: TRBV5-1
d_gene: NA
abundance: NA

CDR3nt: TGTGGGGGGGCCCCTTACCGACACAGCTCTGGAAACACCATATATTTT
CDR3aa: CGGAPYRHSSGNTIYF
j_gene: TRBJ1-3
len: 16
v_gene: TRBV30
d_gene: NA
abundance: NA

CDR3nt: TGTGCCAGCAGTGTCCACAAGGTTGGCTACACCTTC
CDR3aa: CASSVHKVGYTF
j_gene: TRBJ1-2
len: 12
v_gene: TRBV2
d_gene: NA
abundance: once

CDR3nt: TGTGCCAGCAGCTTAGGGGTCGGCGGGCAGACCCAGTACTTC
CDR3aa: CASSLGVGGQTQYF
j_gene: TRBJ2-5
len: 14
v_gene: TRBV7-9
d_gene: NA
abundance: NA

CDR3nt: TGTGCCAGCAGCCCAGCGGGAGAGGCGACGAATGAGCAGTTCTTC
CDR3aa: CASSPAGEATNEQFF
j_gene: TRBJ2-1
len: 15
v_gene: TRBV6-4
d_gene: TRBD2
abundance: NA

CDR3nt: TGTGCCAGCAGTTGGGTCTCGCAAGTGGGGAACACTGAAGCTTTCTTT
CDR3aa: CASSWVSQVGNTEAFF
j_gene: TRBJ1-1
len: 16
v_gene: TRBV28
d_gene: NA
abundance: NA

CDR3nt: TGTGCCAGCAGCCAAGATGAGGGGACCGCCGGGGAGCTGTTTTTT
CDR3aa: CASSQDEGTAGELFF
j_gene: TRBJ2-2
len: 15
v_gene: TRBV4-2
d_gene: NA
abundance: NA

CDR3nt: TGTGCCAGCAGCTTAGCAGCGACCCTGGGTGAGCAGTTCTTC
CDR3aa: CASSLAATLGEQFF
j_gene: TRBJ2-1
len: 14
v_gene: TRBV7-9
d_gene: NA
abundance: NA

CDR3nt: TGTGCCAGCAGCTTAAGCTACCTTAGCACAGATACGCAGTATTTT
CDR3aa: CASSLSYLSTDTQYF
j_gene: TRBJ2-3
len: 15
v_gene: TRBV7-2
d_gene: NA
abundance: few

CDR3nt: TGTGCCAGCAGCCAACGGATCTATGGCTACACCTTC
CDR3aa: CASSQRIYGYTF
j_gene: TRBJ1-2
len: 12
v_gene: TRBV3-1/TRBV3-2
d_gene: NA
abundance: few

CDR3nt: TGTGCCAGCAGAGCGGGAGGGCGCGGGGAGCAGTTCTTC
CDR3aa: CASRAGGRGEQFF
j_gene: TRBJ2-1
len: 13
v_gene: TRBV28
d_gene: TRBD2
abundance: NA

CDR3nt: TGTGCCAGCAGCTTAGTCAGGGGTGATACGCAGTATTTT
CDR3aa: CASSLVRGDTQYF
j_gene: TRBJ2-3
len: 13
v_gene: TRBV7-9
d_gene: NA
abundance: NA

CDR3nt: TGTGCCAGCAGCTTAAGTTCCCGGCCCACCGGGGAGCTGTTTTTT
CDR3aa: CASSLSSRPTGELFF
j_gene: TRBJ2-2
len: 15
v_gene: TRBV7-2
d_gene: NA
abundance: NA

CDR3nt: TGTGCCAGCTCACTACAGGGGGCGACTGGAAACACCATATATTTT
CDR3aa: CASSLQGATGNTIYF
j_gene: TRBJ1-3
len: 15
v_gene: TRBV18
d_gene: TRBD1
abundance: NA

CDR3nt: TGTGCCAGCTCACCGGACAGGGGGCCTCCCTCTGGAAACACCATATATTTT
CDR3aa: CASSPDRGPPSGNTIYF
j_gene: TRBJ1-3
len: 17
v_gene: TRBV18
d_gene: TRBD1
abundance: NA

CDR3nt: TGTGCCAGCAGCTCGAGCGGGTCGTACGAGCAGTACTTC
CDR3aa: CASSSSGSYEQYF
j_gene: TRBJ2-7
len: 13
v_gene: TRBV9
d_gene: NA
abundance: NA

CDR3nt: TGTGCCAGCTCACCACCGTCACGCGAGCAGTTCTTC
CDR3aa: CASSPPSREQFF
j_gene: TRBJ2-1
len: 12
v_gene: TRBV18
d_gene: NA
abundance: once